This T cell receptor (beta chain) is from a study of monozygotic twins with inflammatory bowel disease. Germline CDR1 reads MNHEY; CDR2 reads SVGAGI. CDR3 size: 15 residues. Following a re-call of the 5' RACE reads, TCRdb has one entry per CDR3 protein and lacks DNA. The sample shows 200,000 to 250,000 distinct CDR3 sequences, and 7.7% sits with its ten largest clones. The chain has TRBV6-5 and TRBJ1-1. The sample was blood. This TCR was recovered from a human donor with ulcerative colitis or Crohn's disease, or a healthy co-twin of an affected twin (not recorded which). CDR3 sequence: CASSYLAGSGTEAFF.